This T cell receptor (beta chain) was identified during a study of patients and donors after allogeneic stem cell transplantation. Germline CDR1 reads SGDLS; CDR2 reads YYNGEE. The CDR3 consists of 16 residues. V was clipped by 4 bases and J by 2 bases, with 18 bases between them. TCRdb redid the calling of the RT-PCR reads with MiXCR, one entry per CDR3 protein. The table records approximately 200,000 distinct CDR3 sequences, around two fifths of them present only once. This TCR derives from a human donor who was either an allogeneic HSCT recipient or a stem cell or donor lymphocyte infusion donor (not recorded which). It is not recorded whose cells these are; they may come from a transplant donor. Sequenced input: blood, either unsorted or a sorted T cell fraction (not recorded which). V usage is TRBV9 and J usage is TRBJ1-2; tentatively, D is TRBD1 (5 bases). CDR3 in DNA: TGTGCCAGCAGCTTAAACCGGGACCCTGGGAACTATGGCTACACCTTC. As protein: CASSLNRDPGNYGYTF.